The subject of this entry is one TCR beta chain. Its antigen is still unknown. No much larger clone exists at a distance of one base, and base qualities are not known. TCRbeta CDR3 regions were amplified from genomic DNA using the immunoSEQ Assay, a bias-controlled multiplex PCR. Regarding the original processing steps: Nucleated cell counts per sample were estimated from amplification of reference gene primers within the assay. Sequence reads were collapsed and filtered to measure the absolute abundance of every unique TCRbeta CDR3 rearrangement. For each sample, productive Simpson clonality was calculated as the square root of Simpson's diversity index across productive rearrangements. Not all clones reach the TCRdb copy of this immuneACCESS table, which keeps in-frame sequences only. Checked studies attribute under half of the gap to unresolved V genes and leave the rest unexplained. Clone size and V and J calls were adopted from that table, with D and trimming inferred from the DNA. The sample table shows fewer than 55,000 clones, and less than 90% are seen once. Approximately 1.4% of the sample belongs to the ten largest clones.

The collaborating institutions used their own protocols to collect whole blood in K2EDTA tubes. Collaborator samples were shipped for TCRbeta analysis as frozen whole blood, isolated PBMCs, or DNA extracted from either sample type. CDR1 MNHEY and CDR2 SMNVEV were looked up in the germline V gene (reference sequence). From its cysteine to its phenylalanine, the CDR3 spans 17 amino acids. Only the CDR3 region is kept as DNA, spanning 51 bases read in frame from base 1. V lost 3 bases and J lost 1 base, and the count of bases not matched to a germline gene is 6. The data were taken from a study of blood T cell repertoires in COVID-19 (dated by TCRdb to 2018 to 2021). For context, the study as a whole: Samples from collaborators originated in the United States, Italy and Spain and spanned both the acute and convalescent phases of COVID-19. The material from the prospective study consisted of cDNA or gDNA derived from T cells, B-cell-depleted T cells, or PBMCs. The samples were drawn from the first 160 participants of the ongoing ImmuneRACE study and from over a thousand subjects provided by 6 global collaborators. The sample metadata nearly always contained a de-identified subject ID, COVID-19 status, age in years and sex. Subjects who had been exposed to COVID-19, were actively infected with it, or had recovered from it provided the deeply sampled blood TCRbeta repertoires that made up the dataset. The repertoires were made available in a free public database intended to serve as a resource for research on the immune response to SARS-CoV-2. Where available, HLA class I and class II types were obtained from metadata supplied by the sample provider rather than from assay-based typing. The research as a whole found: Clinical and demographic metadata were provided uncurated, with the amount varying by source and participant.

This receptor was obtained from a man aged 50-60 years with acute or convalescent COVID-19. In this chain, TRBV27 is recombined with TRBJ2-2; 9 junctional bases match TRBD2. Sequenced sample: peripheral blood. Read as DNA, the sequence is TGTGCCAGCAGTTTCTTAGCGGGGGAAAAGAACACCGGGGAGCTGTTTTTT. Translated, this is CASSFLAGEKNTGELFF.